This is a list of T cell receptor beta chains from one sample in a study of shared clonotypes between healthy human individuals. The assay was immunoSEQ multiplex PCR, and TCRdb's table has in-frame clones only and misses some. The table includes roughly 2,000,000 clones, about 93% detected once. Sequencing was carried out using naive CD8+ T cells from PBMCs. Receptors were obtained from a man younger than 35 in good health. Some clones in this sample may be carry-over from other donors' samples. Both conserved end residues are part of each CDR3. Each record gives: clone size, J gene, D gene, V gene, CDR3 DNA, CDR3 protein. A D gene is named only where the DNA matches it firmly. Expanded clones get a size class; other rows say once, few or many, or leave the size out.

- TRBJ2-7 - TRBV6-5 TGTGCCAGCACCCGGGCAGGGAGTTACGAGCAGTACTTC CASTRAGSYEQYF
- TRBJ2-1 TRBD2 TRBV5-1 TGCGCCAGCAGCTTGGCTAGCGGGACAGTACGTGAGCAGTTCTTC CASSLASGTVREQFF
once TRBJ2-7 - TRBV6-1 TGTGCCAGCAGTGAACTTCCAGGCGGCGACTCCTACGAGCAGTACTTC CASSELPGGDSYEQYF
- TRBJ1-1 - TRBV5-1 TGCGCCAGCAGCTTGACGCGGGGGATGAACACTGAAGCTTTCTTT CASSLTRGMNTEAFF
once TRBJ2-1 - TRBV27 TGTGCCAGCAGTCCCACTAGTACGGGCGAGCAGTTCTTC CASSPTSTGEQFF
- TRBJ1-2 - TRBV4-2 TGTGCCAGCAGCCAAGATGGGGGGGCGTCTGGCTACACCTTC CASSQDGGASGYTF
- TRBJ2-1 TRBD1 TRBV6-5 TGTGCCAGCAGTTCAACAGGGGACTCCTACAATGAGCAGTTCTTC CASSSTGDSYNEQFF
- TRBJ2-7 - TRBV28 TGTGCCAGCAGTTTCGGAACGTCGACCTACGAGCAGTACTTC CASSFGTSTYEQYF
- TRBJ2-2 - TRBV10-3 TGTGCCATCAGAGGGGACATCGACACCGGGGAGCTGTTTTTT CAIRGDIDTGELFF
- TRBJ2-2 - TRBV28 TGTGCCAGCAGAAGGGTCCCCGGGGAGCTGTTTTTT CASRRVPGELFF
once TRBJ2-1 TRBD1 TRBV27 TGTGCCAGCAGGTGGACAGGGGAGGGTAGAACCATCTACAATGATGGGCAGTTCTTC CASRWTGEGRTIYNDGQFF
- TRBJ2-3 TRBD2 TRBV6-5 TGTGCCAGCAGTTACGGGGGAGGGCGCGGGGATACGCAGTATTTT CASSYGGGRGDTQYF
- TRBJ1-4 TRBD1 TRBV28 TGTGCCAGCAGTTACCTCCCCCAGGGGGCGAATGAAAAACTGTTTTTT CASSYLPQGANEKLFF
- TRBJ2-7 - TRBV5-1 TGCGCCAGCAGCTTGGAAGGGACCTACGAGCAGTACTTC CASSLEGTYEQYF
- TRBJ2-2 - TRBV7-8 TGTGCCAGCAGCTTAAGGACTCCGAACACCGGGGAGCTGTTTTTT CASSLRTPNTGELFF
- TRBJ2-1 TRBD2 TRBV7-3 TGTGCCAGCAGCTTAATTGGGACTAGCGGTAATGAGCAGTTCTTC CASSLIGTSGNEQFF
- TRBJ2-7 - TRBV19 TGTGCCAGTAGGGTCGGCCACTACGACTCCTACGAGCAGTACTTC CASRVGHYDSYEQYF
- TRBJ1-1 TRBD1 TRBV7-6 TGTGCCAGCAGCTTAGCTTCAGGGGGCCGGAACACTGAAGCTTTCTTT CASSLASGGRNTEAFF
- TRBJ2-3 TRBD2 TRBV23-1 TGCGCCAGCAGTCAATCTCCTAGCGGACGCACAGATACGCAGTATTTT CASSQSPSGRTDTQYF
- TRBJ1-1 TRBD1 TRBV27 TGTGCCAGCAGTCTACGGGACAGGAACACTGAAGCTTTCTTT CASSLRDRNTEAFF
- TRBJ1-5 TRBD1 TRBV27 TGTGCCAGCGGATCCGGGACAGCGGTTCAGCCCCAGCATTTT CASGSGTAVQPQHF
few TRBJ1-1 TRBD1 TRBV28 TGTGCCAGCAGTTTACCCCCAGGGGGAGTCACTGAAGCTTTCTTT CASSLPPGGVTEAFF
- TRBJ2-7 - TRBV11-2 TGTGCCAGCAGCTTAGATCGCGGACTGGGATACGAGCAGTACTTC CASSLDRGLGYEQYF
- TRBJ1-3 TRBD1 TRBV5-6 TGTGCCAGCAGCTTTACAGGGGTCGGAAACACCATATATTTT CASSFTGVGNTIYF
- TRBJ2-5 - TRBV10-3 TGTGCCATCGGGCCAGGACTACAAGAGACCCAGTACTTC CAIGPGLQETQYF
- TRBJ2-3 TRBD2 TRBV27 TGTGCCAGCAGTTTCAGGACTAGCGGCACAGATACGCAGTATTTT CASSFRTSGTDTQYF